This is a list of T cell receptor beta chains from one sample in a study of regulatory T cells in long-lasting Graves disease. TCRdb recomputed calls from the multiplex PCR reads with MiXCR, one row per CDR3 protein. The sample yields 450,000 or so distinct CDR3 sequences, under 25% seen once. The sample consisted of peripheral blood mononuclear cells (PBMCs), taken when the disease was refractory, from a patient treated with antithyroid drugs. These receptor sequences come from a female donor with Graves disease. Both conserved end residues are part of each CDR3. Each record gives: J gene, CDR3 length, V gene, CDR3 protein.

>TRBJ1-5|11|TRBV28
CASSFSSSQHF
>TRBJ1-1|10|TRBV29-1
CSVLDEEAFF
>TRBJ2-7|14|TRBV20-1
CSARDLTETYEQYF
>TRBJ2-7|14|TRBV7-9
CASSSAQITYEQYF
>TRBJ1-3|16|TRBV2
CASSEALPGAGNTIYF
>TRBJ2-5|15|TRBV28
CASSTGTGAKGTQYF
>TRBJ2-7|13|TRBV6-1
CATEGPSSYEQYF
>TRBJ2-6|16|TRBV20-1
CSAREGGYTGANVLTF
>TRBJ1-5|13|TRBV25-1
CASSEQGRQPQHF
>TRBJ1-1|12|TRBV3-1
CASSQSNAEAFF
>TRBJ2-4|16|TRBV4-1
CASSHPTGDSKNIQYF
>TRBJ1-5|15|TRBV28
CASSHTGGSNQPQHF
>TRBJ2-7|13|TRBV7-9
CASSSLGDYEQYF
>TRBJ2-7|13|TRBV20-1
CSAREASSYEQYF
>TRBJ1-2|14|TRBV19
CASARTGKNYGYTF
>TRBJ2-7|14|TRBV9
CASSATSGPYEQYF
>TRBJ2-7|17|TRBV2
CASSEGSTSGSPTRQYF
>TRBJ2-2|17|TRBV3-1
CASSQAGGRYGTGELFF
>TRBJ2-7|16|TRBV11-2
CASSQVVGDGTYEQYF
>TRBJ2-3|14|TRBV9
CASSVAGGADTQYF
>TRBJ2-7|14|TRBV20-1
CSARDHLAGYEQYF
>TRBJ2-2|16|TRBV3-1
CASSQGWGWKTGELFF
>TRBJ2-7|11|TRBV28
CASSSNPLTYF
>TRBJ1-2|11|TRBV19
CASYEGNGYTF
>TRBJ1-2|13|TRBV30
CASLGRPPYGYTF
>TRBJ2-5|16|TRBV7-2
CASSLFVRGGRETQYF
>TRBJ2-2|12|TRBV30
CAWSTNTGELFF
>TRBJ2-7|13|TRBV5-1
CASSFNRFYEQYF
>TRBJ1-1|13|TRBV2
CASSVLGYTEAFF
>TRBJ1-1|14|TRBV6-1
CASRGDRLDTEAFF
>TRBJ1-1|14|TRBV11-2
CASSLGRANTEAFF
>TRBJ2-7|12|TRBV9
CASSVAPDRQYF
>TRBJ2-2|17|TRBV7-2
CASSLGVPTSSHGELFF
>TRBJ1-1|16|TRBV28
CASNPFVGGTNTEAFF
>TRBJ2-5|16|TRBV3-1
CASSQGVGRSKETQYF
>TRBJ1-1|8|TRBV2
CASTGAFF
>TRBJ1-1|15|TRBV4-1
CASSQVRGRDTEAFF
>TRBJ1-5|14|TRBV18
CASSRAGGTQPQHF
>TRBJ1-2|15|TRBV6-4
CASSPWASGDHGYTF
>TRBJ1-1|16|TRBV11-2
CASSPGAGGFGAEAFF
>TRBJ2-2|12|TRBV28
CASSLAGDPTFF
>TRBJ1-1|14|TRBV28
CASRTGGMNTEAFF
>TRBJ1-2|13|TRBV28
CASGKETFDGYTF
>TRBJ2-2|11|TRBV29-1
CSATGTGELFF
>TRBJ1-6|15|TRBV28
CASTIFNRGNSPLHF
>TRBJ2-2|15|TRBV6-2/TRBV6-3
CASSFTETATGELFF
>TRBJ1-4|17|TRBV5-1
CASSAGGSVTTNEKLFF
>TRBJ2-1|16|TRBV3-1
CASSPATGPSYNEQFF